One sample yielded the 26 T cell receptor beta chains listed below, sequenced in a study of siplizumab effects on memory and regulatory T cells. Measured with immunoSEQ multiplex PCR; TCRdb has only the in-frame clones, and not every one. The table shows some 87,000 clones, with about 90% occurring only once. Source material: CD4+ T cells sorted from blood. These TCRs come from a human donor in good health.

The rearrangement uses TRBV7-2 and TRBJ1-3; unclear D gene. The CDR3 consists of 13 residues. Germline V CDR1 and CDR2: SGHTA, FQGNSA. The V end was cut by 2 bases, the J end by 4 bases, with 6 bases between. The CDR3 bases are TGTGCCAGCAGCTTAACTGACGGAAACACCATATATTTT. It is translated as CASSLTDGNTIYF.

The CDR3 reads CASSDGDKWTQYF. CDR3 nucleotides: TGTGCCAGCAGTGACGGGGACAAGTGGACCCAGTACTTC. The chain recombines TRBV25-1 with TRBJ2-5; possible D gene TRBD1, 6 bases. Germline V gives CDR1 MGHDK, CDR2 SYGVNS. CDR3 size: 13 residues. V was shortened by 3 bases and J by 7 bases, with 12 bases between the two germline ends.

V and J are TRBV6-5 and TRBJ1-1, with a tentative D call TRBD1 (6 bases). The CDR3 has 15 amino acids. CDR1 MNHEY and CDR2 SVGAGI come from the germline V gene. Trimming removed 6 bases at V and 4 bases at J, with 18 bases between. CDR3 sequence (DNA): TGTGCCAGCAGGTGGGGAACAACAGGGTCCACTGAAGCTTTCTTT. This codes for CASRWGTTGSTEAFF.

The chain uses TRBV7-2 and TRBJ2-5; TRBD1 might be the D (6 bases). Trimming stripped 5 bases from V and 2 bases from J, with 15 bases between. Germline V gene lookup returns CDR1 SGHTA and CDR2 FQGNSA. There are 15 residues in the CDR3. Here the CDR3 reads CASSPSWGPQETQYF. The CDR3 DNA reads as TGTGCCAGCAGCCCGTCCTGGGGGCCTCAAGAGACCCAGTACTTC.

The J gene is TRBJ2-5, the V gene TRBV7-9, with a tentative D call TRBD2 (6 bases). V was clipped by 5 bases and J by 4 bases, with 14 bases between them. Germline V gene lookup returns CDR1 SEHNR and CDR2 FQNEAQ (reference sequence). The CDR3 totals 14 residues. The CDR3, as DNA: TGTGCCAGCAGCCCACGGACTACTACAGAGACCCAGTACTTC. Its protein is CASSPRTTTETQYF.

The chain has TRBV5-1 and TRBJ2-3; 8 nucleotides line up with TRBD1. This CDR3 is built from 15 residues. Unmatched junction bases numbered 2, after V lost 1 base and J lost 1 base. From germline, CDR1 is SGHRS and CDR2 YFSETQ. The CDR3 here is CASSLMGQGTDTQYF. CDR3 in DNA: TGCGCCAGCAGCTTGATGGGACAGGGCACAGATACGCAGTATTTT. The whole variable domain, remainder taken from reference TRBV5-1 and TRBJ2-3, is KAGVTQTPRYLIKTRGQQVTLSCSPISGHRSVSWYQQTPGQGLQFLFEYFSETQRNKGNFPGRFSGRQFSNSRSEMNVSTLELGDSALYLCASSLMGQGTDTQYFGPGTRLTVL.

The V and J genes are TRBV6-5 and TRBJ1-2; 8 nucleotides match TRBD1. The CDR3 has 15 amino acids. Looked up from germline, CDR1 is MNHEY and CDR2 is SVGAGI. V shed 7 bases and J 0 bases; nucleotides not matched to a gene: 7. In DNA form, the CDR3 reads TGTGCCAGCATCCCCGCGACAGGGGCTAACTATGGCTACACCTTC. This codes for CASIPATGANYGYTF.

This clone is a singleton in its sample. The V gene is TRBV7-3, the J gene TRBJ1-2, with a weak D call TRBD1 (6 bases). Trimming stripped 5 bases from V and 2 bases from J, with 9 bases between. Looked up from germline, CDR1 is SGHTA and CDR2 is FQGTGA. This CDR3 is 13 amino acids long. The CDR3 coding sequence is TGTGCCAGCAGCCAAACAGGGAACTATGGCTACACCTTC. Translated, it gives CASSQTGNYGYTF.

J is TRBJ2-1 and V is TRBV10-3; 10 nucleotides align to TRBD2. CDR3 length equals 16 residues. Germline loops: CDR1 ENHRY, CDR2 SYGVKD. With V trimmed by 5 bases and J by 0 bases, 4 bases remained unmatched. The CDR3 spells CAISRTSGVSYNEQFF. Written as DNA, the CDR3 is TGTGCCATCAGTAGAACTAGCGGGGTCTCCTACAATGAGCAGTTCTTC.

This clone came up many times. The chain carries TRBV5-1 and TRBJ2-2; TRBD2 matches at 9 bases. The J segment lost 4 bases and the V segment lost 2 bases, leaving 3 bases of the junction unmatched. Germline CDR1 is SGHRS and CDR2 is YFSETQ. CDR3 length: 15 residues. For the CDR3, the DNA is TGCGCCAGCAGCTTAGAAGCGGGAGGCACCGGGGAGCTGTTTTTT. Protein: CASSLEAGGTGELFF.

The chain joins TRBV10-1 to TRBJ2-5, with 11 nucleotides matching TRBD1. This CDR3 comprises 16 residues. Germline V lookup: CDR1 WNHNN, CDR2 SYGVQD (reference sequence). Trimming cost V 0 bases and J 3 bases; bases outside gene matches: 3. The DNA of the CDR3 is TGCGCCAGCAGTGAGTCGAGGACAGGGGGCAAAGAGACCCAGTACTTC. It is translated as CASSESRTGGKETQYF.

The gene calls are TRBV6-1 and TRBJ2-7; 7 bases agree with TRBD1. Germline CDR1 and CDR2: MNHNS and SASEGT. V lost 8 bases and J lost 1; bases outside the gene matches: 8. The CDR3 sequence is 14 residues long. CDR3: CASDDRALSYEQYF. The CDR3 nucleotides are TGTGCCAGCGACGACAGGGCGCTTTCCTACGAGCAGTACTTC.

This chain uses TRBV28 with TRBJ2-7, with D perhaps matching TRBD1 (5 bases). The CDR3 has 12 residues. Trimming took off 6 bases at V and 2 bases at J, with 8 bases between the two ends. Germline V lookup: CDR1 MDHEN, CDR2 SYDVKM. The CDR3 spells CASRGLTYEQYF. In DNA, the CDR3 is TGTGCCAGCAGGGGGCTTACCTACGAGCAGTACTTC. Based on the CDR3 plus reference TRBV28 and TRBJ2-7, the full variable domain is DVKVTQSSRYLVKRTGEKVFLECVQDMDHENMFWYRQDPGLGLRLIYFSYDVKMKEKGDIPEGYSVSREKKERFSLILESASTNQTSMYLCASRGLTYEQYFGPGTRLTVT.

V is TRBV5-1 and J is TRBJ1-4, with 10 bases lining up with TRBD1. Germline lookup yields CDR1 SGHRS and CDR2 YFSETQ. J was trimmed by 4 bases and V by 3 bases; bases with no gene match: 0. This CDR3 contains 14 residues. The CDR3 coding sequence is TGCGCCAGCAGCTGGACAGGGGGTAATGAAAAACTGTTTTTT. Translated, it gives CASSWTGGNEKLFF.

The chain is built from TRBV9 and TRBJ2-1; possibly TRBD1 for D (6 bases). CDR1 and CDR2 (germline): SGDLS, YYNGEE. Trimming stripped 4 bases from V and 8 bases from J, with 7 bases between. The CDR3 length is 11 residues. The CDR3 nucleotides read TGTGCCAGCAGCAACAGGGATGAGCAGTTCTTC. Encoded protein: CASSNRDEQFF.

J is TRBJ2-1 and V is TRBV11-1, with 9 nucleotides matching TRBD2. The trim removed 6 bases at V and 8 bases at J, leaving 11 bases unmatched. Germline V gives CDR1 SGHAT, CDR2 FQDESV (reference sequence). This CDR3 has 15 residues. This CDR3 reads CASRRSSGTTYEQFF. The CDR3 DNA reads as TGTGCCAGCAGACGATCTAGCGGGACTACCTATGAGCAGTTCTTC.

The V call is TRBV11-3, the J call TRBJ2-7; a possible D gene is TRBD1 (6 bases). V gave up 4 bases and J gave up 0 bases, with 10 bases separating them. Germline V gene data show CDR1 as SGHNT and CDR2 as YENEEA. CDR3 length: 14 amino acids. CDR3 sequence (DNA): TGTGCCAGCAGCTCAGGACAGTACTCCTACGAGCAGTACTTC. The encoded protein is CASSSGQYSYEQYF.

This clone was observed a single time. The chain recombines TRBV9 with TRBJ2-1; 10 bases line up with TRBD2. V lost 4 bases, J lost 9 bases, and 16 bases stayed unmatched. The germline V gene encodes CDR1 SGDLS and CDR2 YYNGEE. The CDR3 sequence is 17 residues long. The CDR3 protein is CASSPGIAGGGRSEQFF. The DNA of the CDR3 is TGTGCCAGCAGCCCGGGGATAGCGGGAGGAGGTAGGAGTGAGCAGTTCTTC. Supplemented by reference TRBV9 and TRBJ2-1, the full variable domain reads DSGVTQTPKHLITATGQRVTLRCSPRSGDLSVYWYQQSLDQGLQFLIQYYNGEERAKGNILERFSAQQFPDLHSELNLSSLELGDSALYFCASSPGIAGGGRSEQFFGPGTRLTVL.

The chain couples TRBV5-1 to TRBJ1-2; the D is unclear. The V gene's germline CDR1 is SGHRS and CDR2 YFSETQ. Trimming removed 4 bases from V and 0 bases from J, with 10 bases in between. CDR3 length: 14 residues. The CDR3 DNA reads as TGCGCCAGCAGCCCGTCCCCAACTAACTATGGCTACACCTTC. It is translated as CASSPSPTNYGYTF. Together with reference TRBV5-1 and TRBJ1-2, the CDR3 gives the full variable domain: KAGVTQTPRYLIKTRGQQVTLSCSPISGHRSVSWYQQTPGQGLQFLFEYFSETQRNKGNFPGRFSGRQFSNSRSEMNVSTLELGDSALYLCASSPSPTNYGYTFGSGTRLTVV.

The chain couples TRBV5-1 to TRBJ2-1; the match to TRBD2 covers 10 bases. This CDR3 has 13 amino acids. The V segment lost 4 bases and the J segment 15 bases; nucleotides outside the gene matches: 10. Germline assignment: CDR1 SGHRS and CDR2 YFSETQ. CDR3 in amino acids: CASSRGTSVSRFF. CDR3 DNA sequence: TGCGCCAGCAGCAGGGGGACTAGCGTGAGTCGGTTCTTC.

The chain links TRBV5-6 to TRBJ2-7; D remains ambiguous. Germline loops: CDR1 SGHDT, CDR2 YYEEEE. Trimming stripped 0 bases from V and 3 bases from J, with 7 bases between. The CDR3 runs 13 residues. This chain's CDR3 is CASSLGRRYEQYF. The DNA for the CDR3 is TGTGCCAGCAGCTTGGGCAGACGCTACGAGCAGTACTTC.

The chain links TRBV25-1 to TRBJ2-5; D is unresolved. The length of the CDR3 is 14 residues. Trimming took off 1 base at V and 5 bases at J, with 11 bases between the two ends. CDR1 MGHDK and CDR2 SYGVNS come from the germline V gene. The chain's CDR3 is CASSESFAGETQYF. CDR3 nucleotides: TGTGCCAGCAGTGAATCATTCGCTGGGGAGACCCAGTACTTC.

The chain couples TRBV5-1 to TRBJ2-1; 12 bases agree with TRBD2. J lost 9 bases, V lost 6 bases, and 10 bases had no gene match. This CDR3 has 15 residues. Germline V gives CDR1 SGHRS, CDR2 YFSETQ. CDR3 protein: CASTELAGGTGEQFF. The CDR3, as DNA: TGCGCCAGCACCGAACTAGCGGGAGGAACTGGTGAGCAGTTCTTC. Full variable domain (remainder filled in from reference TRBV5-1 and TRBJ2-1): KAGVTQTPRYLIKTRGQQVTLSCSPISGHRSVSWYQQTPGQGLQFLFEYFSETQRNKGNFPGRFSGRQFSNSRSEMNVSTLELGDSALYLCASTELAGGTGEQFFGPGTRLTVL.

V gene TRBV25-1 combines with J gene TRBJ1-5; a weak D match, TRBD1 (5 bases). The V and J ends lost 2 bases and 6 bases respectively, with 11 bases between them. The length of the CDR3 is 14 residues. Germline-derived CDR1 and CDR2 are MGHDK and SYGVNS. The CDR3 sequence: CASSESGAAQPQHF. The CDR3, as DNA: TGTGCCAGCAGTGAAAGCGGGGCGGCTCAGCCCCAGCATTTT.

This clone turned up a few times. The V call is TRBV30, the J call TRBJ1-5, with TRBD1 identical over 7 bases. Trimming at V came to 1 base and at J to 4 bases, leaving 7 bases not matched to a gene. The germline gives CDR1 GTSNPN, CDR2 SVGIG (reference sequence). The CDR3 extends over 15 amino acids. In DNA form, the CDR3 reads TGTGCCTGGAGTGGAAGGGGGCTGCATAATCAGCCCCAGCATTTT. Translated, it gives CAWSGRGLHNQPQHF.

Only one count was recorded for this clone. The rearrangement joins TRBV10-3 to TRBJ2-3; weak D call: TRBD2 (6 bases). Germline-derived CDR1 and CDR2 are ENHRY and SYGVKD. Trimming stripped 0 bases from V and 0 bases from J, with 13 bases between. The CDR3 sequence is 17 residues long. CDR3 DNA sequence: TGTGCCATCAGTGAGTCTCTAAGGCGGGGTAGCACAGATACGCAGTATTTT. This gives the protein CAISESLRRGSTDTQYF.